A selection of T cell receptor beta chains follows, all from one sample in a study of cytomegalovirus exposure and HLA in healthy donors. Using immunoSEQ multiplex PCR, the repertoire was profiled, and TCRdb retains in-frame clones only, with some absent. The profile shows around 20,000 clones, 95% to 97% of them singletons. Source material: PBMCs. All receptors come from a man younger than 40 in good health and CMV-seropositive. CDR3s include the opening cysteine and the closing phenylalanine or tryptophan. The D gene is left open where the match is weak. Clone size is not always given. Where it is, it says once, few, many or a class for expanded clones.

- | TRBJ2-7 | - | TRBV28 | CASSFSGDSSYEQYF | TGTGCCAGCAGTTTTAGCGGAGATAGCTCCTACGAGCAGTACTTC
- | TRBJ1-2 | - | TRBV2 | CASSARVSRDGYTF | TGTGCCAGCAGCGCAAGGGTCTCCAGGGATGGCTACACCTTC
- | TRBJ1-2 | - | TRBV29-1 | CSVAQGQNYGYTF | TGCAGCGTTGCCCAGGGCCAAAACTATGGCTACACCTTC
- | TRBJ1-5 | - | TRBV7-2 | CASSFQTGPRPQHF | TGTGCCAGCAGCTTTCAGACAGGTCCACGACCCCAGCATTTT
TRBD1 | TRBJ2-1 | - | TRBV27 | CASSSRDRGPNEQFF | TGTGCCAGCAGTTCCCGGGACAGGGGTCCCAATGAGCAGTTCTTC
- | TRBJ1-2 | few | TRBV29-1 | CSVWSGDGGYTF | TGCAGCGTTTGGTCCGGGGATGGTGGCTACACCTTC
- | TRBJ2-7 | - | TRBV16 | CASSPFIAEPYEQYF | TGTGCCAGCAGCCCCTTTATAGCGGAGCCCTACGAGCAGTACTTC
- | TRBJ2-7 | - | TRBV4-3 | CASSQFTSYEQYF | TGCGCCAGCAGCCAATTCACCAGCTACGAGCAGTACTTC
TRBD2 | TRBJ2-4 | - | TRBV6-1 | CASGLAGGRENIQYF | TGTGCCAGCGGCCTAGCGGGAGGGCGGGAGAACATTCAGTACTTC
- | TRBJ1-5 | - | TRBV25-1 | CASSEYGSRKPQHF | TGTGCCAGCAGTGAATATGGGAGTAGAAAGCCCCAGCATTTT
TRBD2 | TRBJ2-3 | once | TRBV15 | CATSGTSGTSVSGTDTQYF | TGTGCCACCAGCGGAACCTCCGGGACTAGCGTTTCAGGCACAGATACGCAGTATTTT
TRBD2 | TRBJ2-2 | - | TRBV6-5 | CASSSPSGRFAGELFF | TGTGCCAGCAGTTCCCCTAGCGGGAGATTCGCCGGGGAGCTGTTTTTT
- | TRBJ2-7 | - | TRBV7-2 | CASSSSSYEQYF | TGTGCCAGCAGCAGTAGCTCCTACGAGCAGTACTTC
- | TRBJ2-7 | - | TRBV9 | CASMMAGKDEQYF | TGTGCCAGCATGATGGCGGGAAAGGACGAGCAGTACTTC
- | TRBJ1-3 | - | TRBV11-2 | CASSLGERGTIYF | TGTGCCAGCAGCTTAGGAGAGCGGGGCACCATATATTTT
- | TRBJ1-5 | medium-sized | TRBV6-1 | CASSDEEGSRQPQHF | TGTGCCAGCAGTGATGAGGAGGGAAGTCGTCAGCCCCAGCATTTT
- | TRBJ1-5 | once | TRBV18 | CASSRTSGGNQPQHF | TGTGCCAGCTCACGCACTTCAGGGGGCAATCAGCCCCAGCATTTT
TRBD1 | TRBJ2-1 | - | TRBV5-4 | CASHRQGHEQFF | TGTGCCAGCCACCGACAGGGTCATGAGCAGTTCTTC
- | TRBJ1-2 | - | TRBV6-5 | CASSKPGGANYGYTF | TGTGCCAGCAGTAAGCCTGGGGGGGCTAACTATGGCTACACCTTC
- | TRBJ2-2 | once | TRBV30 | CAWSVLGGWTGELFF | TGTGCCTGGAGTGTACTAGGGGGTTGGACCGGGGAGCTGTTTTTT
TRBD1 | TRBJ2-7 | - | TRBV5-1 | CASSLGDRAYEQYF | TGCGCCAGCAGCTTGGGGGACAGGGCCTACGAGCAGTACTTC
- | TRBJ1-5 | - | TRBV18 | CATNLGGSNLYSNQPQHF | TGTGCCACCAACCTAGGCGGGTCTAACTTGTATAGCAATCAGCCCCAGCATTTT
TRBD1 | TRBJ1-2 | - | TRBV4-3 | CASSQVYRGPGGYTF | TGCGCCAGCAGCCAAGTTTACAGGGGGCCGGGTGGCTACACCTTC
TRBD2 | TRBJ2-3 | - | TRBV27 | CASSGLAVEDTQYF | TGTGCCAGCAGTGGACTAGCGGTCGAGGATACGCAGTATTTT
- | TRBJ1-2 | - | TRBV6-5 | CASRTDSSYGYTF | TGTGCCAGCAGGACAGATTCGAGCTATGGCTACACCTTC
TRBD1 | TRBJ2-1 | - | TRBV6-5 | CASKKTGGSYNEQFF | TGTGCCAGCAAAAAAACAGGGGGCTCCTACAATGAGCAGTTCTTC
TRBD1 | TRBJ2-7 | - | TRBV19 | CASSIGTGLDEQYF | TGTGCCAGTAGTATAGGGACAGGGCTCGACGAGCAGTACTTC
TRBD1 | TRBJ1-2 | - | TRBV4-2 | CASSQSGTGRGYTF | TGTGCCAGCAGCCAATCCGGGACAGGGAGGGGCTACACCTTC
- | TRBJ2-7 | - | TRBV7-8 | CASNRASRGYEQYF | TGTGCCAGCAACCGAGCCTCCCGGGGCTACGAGCAGTACTTC
TRBD2 | TRBJ2-3 | - | TRBV10-3 | CAISESSGRARGTDTQYF | TGTGCCATCAGTGAGTCCAGCGGGAGGGCCCGGGGCACAGATACGCAGTATTTT
TRBD1 | TRBJ2-7 | once | TRBV9 | CASSVGLGQGGDEQYF | TGTGCCAGCAGCGTAGGGCTGGGACAGGGAGGTGACGAGCAGTACTTC
TRBD2 | TRBJ2-1 | - | TRBV30 | CAWRRRTSGSSNEQFF | TGTGCCTGGAGGCGACGGACTAGCGGGAGTTCGAATGAGCAGTTCTTC
TRBD1 | TRBJ2-6 | - | TRBV9 | CASSETGGSGANVLTF | TGTGCCAGCAGCGAGACAGGGGGCTCTGGGGCCAACGTCCTGACTTTC
- | TRBJ2-7 | - | TRBV19 | CASSMIQDSSYEQYF | TGTGCCAGTAGTATGATCCAGGACAGCTCCTACGAGCAGTACTTC
TRBD2 | TRBJ2-7 | - | TRBV7-2 | CASSSAGGSSYEQYF | TGTGCCAGCAGCTCCGCCGGGGGGAGCTCCTACGAGCAGTACTTC
- | TRBJ2-7 | once | TRBV7-8 | CASSGSGLSYEQYF | TGTGCCAGCAGCGGATCGGGACTGTCCTACGAGCAGTACTTC
TRBD2 | TRBJ2-3 | - | TRBV29-1 | CSVEGGGTSGRRTDTQYF | TGCAGCGTTGAAGGGGGTGGGACTAGCGGGAGGAGAACAGATACGCAGTATTTT
- | TRBJ2-7 | - | TRBV7-8 | CASSFSRVSYEQYF | TGTGCCAGCAGCTTTTCCAGGGTTTCCTACGAGCAGTACTTC
- | TRBJ2-7 | - | TRBV21-1 | CASSKETGENEQYF | TGTGCCAGCAGCAAAGAGACAGGGGAGAACGAGCAGTACTTC
TRBD2 | TRBJ2-4 | - | TRBV29-1 | CSVEDSKRETSLAKNIQYF | TGCAGCGTTGAAGATTCTAAGCGGGAGACATCCCTAGCCAAAAACATTCAGTACTTC
TRBD1 | TRBJ1-2 | - | TRBV19 | CASWLSGTGGSGYGYTF | TGTGCCAGTTGGTTGAGTGGGACAGGGGGCTCCGGCTATGGCTACACCTTC
TRBD1 | TRBJ1-1 | - | TRBV5-6 | CASSWGQPNTEAFF | TGTGCCAGCAGCTGGGGACAGCCGAACACTGAAGCTTTCTTT
- | TRBJ2-7 | - | TRBV6-5 | CASSYIDRTYEQYF | TGTGCCAGCAGCTACATTGACAGAACCTACGAGCAGTACTTC
TRBD2 | TRBJ2-2 | - | TRBV13 | CASSHLGLAGTSAGELFF | TGTGCCAGCAGCCACCTGGGACTAGCGGGGACAAGCGCCGGGGAGCTGTTTTTT
TRBD1 | TRBJ1-2 | - | TRBV5-8 | CASSLWPQDRESYGYTF | TGTGCCAGCAGCTTGTGGCCCCAGGACAGGGAGTCCTATGGCTACACCTTC
TRBD2 | TRBJ2-3 | - | TRBV30 | CAWSWGSGRETQYF | TGTGCCTGGAGTTGGGGCAGCGGGAGAGAGACGCAGTATTTT
- | TRBJ1-3 | - | TRBV19 | CASSIASDSSGNTIYF | TGTGCCAGTAGTATCGCAAGCGACAGCTCTGGAAACACCATATATTTT